These 9 T cell receptor beta chains share one sample of origin, sequenced in a study of cytomegalovirus exposure and HLA in healthy donors. The PCR made use of 60 Vbeta and 13 Jbeta primers. The assay was immunoSEQ multiplex PCR, and TCRdb's table has in-frame clones only and misses some. The sample gives about 210,000 clones, about 85% of which show up once; approximately 10% is in the top ten. Sample: PBMCs. The receptors here all came from a woman in her fifties or sixties in good health and CMV-seropositive.

The V and J genes are TRBV5-1 and TRBJ2-3; 11 bases map to TRBD2. After removal of 2 bases from V and 6 bases from J, the junction contained 2 bases not matched to a gene. This CDR3 is built from 14 residues. Germline V gene data show CDR1 as SGHRS and CDR2 as YFSETQ. As DNA, the CDR3 is TGCGCCAGCAGCTTTAGCGGGGGGGCTGATACGCAGTATTTT. It codes for CASSFSGGADTQYF. Full variable domain (outside the CDR3, taken from reference TRBV5-1 and TRBJ2-3): KAGVTQTPRYLIKTRGQQVTLSCSPISGHRSVSWYQQTPGQGLQFLFEYFSETQRNKGNFPGRFSGRQFSNSRSEMNVSTLELGDSALYLCASSFSGGADTQYFGPGTRLTVL.

The chain recombines TRBV12-2 with TRBJ1-1; TRBD1 was called by the table and not checked on the DNA. TRBV12-2 constitutes a pseudogene. The length of the CDR3 is 14 residues. The CDR3 DNA sequence: TGTGCAAGTCGCTTATGGCAAACGCAGACTGAAGCTTTCTTT. Amino acid sequence: CASRLWQTQTEAFF.

The chain carries TRBV18 and TRBJ1-5; 9 nucleotides align to TRBD1. The CDR3 sequence is 15 residues long. J gave up 2 bases and V 6 bases, and 5 bases lay outside the gene matches. CDR1 KGHSH and CDR2 LQKENI come from the germline V gene. The CDR3 DNA reads as TGTGCCAGCTCCAGGACAGGGGAAGGCAATCAGCCCCAGCATTTT. Its translation is CASSRTGEGNQPQHF.

The CDR3 DNA follows: TGTGCCAGCAGCTCACAGGGACCCGAGCAGTACTTC. Its protein is CASSSQGPEQYF. The rearrangement links TRBV7-8 to TRBJ2-7; possible D gene TRBD1, 6 bases. This CDR3 is 12 amino acids long. V lost 4 bases, J lost 6 bases, and 10 bases lay in between. Per germline, CDR1 SGHVS and CDR2 FQNEAQ.

The chain uses TRBV6-5 and TRBJ2-1; D call uncertain. The V end lost 6 bases, the J end lost 5 bases, and 14 bases lay between the germline ends. This CDR3 spans 14 amino acids. Germline V gene lookup returns CDR1 MNHEY and CDR2 SVGAGI. The CDR3 loop is CASSLTWQDNEQFF. The CDR3, as DNA: TGTGCCAGCAGCCTTACGTGGCAGGACAATGAGCAGTTCTTC.

This clone was detected only once. The V gene is TRBV28, the J gene TRBJ2-3; D might be TRBD1 (7 bases). Germline CDR1 is MDHEN and CDR2 is SYDVKM. Trimming left V 4 bases short and J 3 bases short, with 17 bases between. CDR3 length equals 16 residues. CDR3 loop: CASSSDRLGGTDTQYF. The CDR3 region has the DNA TGTGCCAGCAGTTCGGACAGGTTGGGGGGAACAGATACGCAGTATTTT.

A note on this clone: The germline gene is not matched at one end of the junction; a read error may be the cause. At the DNA level, this CDR3 is encoded by other sequences in the same sample as well. The chain joins TRBV28 to TRBJ1-2; weak D call: TRBD1 (5 bases). Germline V CDR1 and CDR2: MDHEN, SYDVKM. The CDR3 length is 15 residues. As DNA, the CDR3 is TGTGCCAGTAGTTTGGGGGGACCGACTAACTATGGCTACACCTTC. Translation gives CASSLGGPTNYGYTF.

The gene calls are TRBV4-1 and TRBJ2-7; 10 nucleotides align to TRBD2. The germline CDR1 and CDR2 sequences are MGHRA and YSYEKL. This CDR3 has 15 amino acids. V dropped 4 bases and J dropped 7; count of bases not matched to a gene: 10. As DNA, the CDR3 is TGCGCCAGCAGCCCTTCAGCGGGGGGGCGAGAAGAGCAGTACTTC. Protein: CASSPSAGGREEQYF.

About this clone itself: Mismatch with germline at one junction end may stem from a read error. The rearrangement uses TRBV7-6 and TRBJ1-1; a weak D match, TRBD1 (5 bases). The CDR3 sequence is 13 residues long. CDR1 is SGHVS, CDR2 FNYEAQ, per germline. CDR3 residues: CASSPRGLVEVVF. The CDR3 DNA sequence: TGTGCCAGCAGCCCGCGGGGCCTCGTGGAAGTGGTATTT.